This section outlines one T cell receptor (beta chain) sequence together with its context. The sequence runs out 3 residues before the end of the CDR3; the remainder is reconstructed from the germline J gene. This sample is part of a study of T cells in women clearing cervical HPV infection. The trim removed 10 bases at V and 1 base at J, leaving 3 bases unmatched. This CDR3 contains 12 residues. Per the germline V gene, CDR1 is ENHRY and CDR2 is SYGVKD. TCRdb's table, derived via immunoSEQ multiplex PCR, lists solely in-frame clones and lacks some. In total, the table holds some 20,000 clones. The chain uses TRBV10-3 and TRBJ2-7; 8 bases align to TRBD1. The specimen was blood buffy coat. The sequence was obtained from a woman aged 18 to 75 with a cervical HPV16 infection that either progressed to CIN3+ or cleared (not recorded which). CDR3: CATRQGSYEQYF. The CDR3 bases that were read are TGTGCCACCCGACAGGGGTCCTACGAG.